Sequencing of this T cell receptor beta chain was carried out in a study of lymphopenia after photon versus proton radiotherapy (dated by TCRdb to between 2017 and 2020). Study-wide context: Photon and proton radiation therapy were compared by the study for their immunological effects in patients with gastrointestinal tumors who developed high-grade lymphopenia. The goal of the study was to characterize the differences between the two radiation modalities in how they affect the immune system. A cohort of some 21 patients with gastrointestinal tumors who received either photon or proton therapy and subsequently developed lymphopenia was included.

Paper-wide results and their limitations: Relative stability during treatment was observed in proton-treated patients, whereas loss of naive T cells and TCR diversity and gain of effector/memory populations were observed in photon-treated patients. The survival association was examined only in patients who died, and the authors described better survival with proton therapy as a possibility, not as a demonstrated result. Among patients across the cohort who died, overall survival time showed an inverse correlation with a larger post-nadir drop in TCR diversity. After the lymphocyte count nadir, oligoclonal expansion, especially of CD8+ Temra cells, was observed in photon-treated repertoires, and the drop in diversity was driven by this expansion.

The germline V gene provides CDR1 SGDLS and CDR2 YYNGEE. V is clipped by 4 bases and J by 9 bases, and the sequence between their germline boundaries is 20 bases long. The CDR3 holds 15 amino acids from the cysteine to the phenylalanine. CDR3 DNA only is kept here, 45 bases in frame from base 1. Libraries were constructed by the immunoSEQ multiplex PCR assay. Alongside multiparametric flow cytometry, deep sequencing of rearranged TCR beta loci was used to profile the T cell repertoires. The immuneACCESS repertoire file appears here via TCRdb, limited to in-frame rearrangements. These files lack a portion of the clones; in checked studies, under half of the deficit traces to unresolved V genes, and the cause of the others is not known. The sample records about 16,000 clones, about nine tenths of which are singletons. The ten largest clones represent 50% to 60% of the sample. A word on this clone: It lacks a known antigen. No much larger clone exists at a distance of one base, and base qualities are not known.

The V gene is TRBV9 and the J gene is TRBJ2-1, with the D gene call left open. Sequences were derived from peripheral blood, sampled from a patient treated with proton-based radiotherapy. The origin of this receptor is an older woman with cholangiocarcinoma. Some clones in this sample may be carry-over from other donors' samples. The CDR3 is CASSPDPSGVGEQFF. The DNA reads as follows: TGTGCCAGCAGCCCAGACCCGAGTGGGGTGGGTGAGCAGTTCTTC.